The 14 T cell receptor beta chains reported below all come from one sample, sequenced in a study of T cells in Graves' hyperthyroidism and ophthalmopathy. Amplified TCR beta CDR3 regions derived from RNA transcripts. A set of HTBI primers served as the primers for a first-round RT-PCR of the TCR CDR3. A single record per CDR3 protein comes from TCRdb applying MiXCR to the multiplex PCR reads. The sample includes roughly 710,000 distinct CDR3 sequences, about 35% of them seen just once. The sequencing input was blood. These receptors originate from a woman aged 40 to 50 with Graves' hyperthyroidism.

The DNA for the CDR3 is TGTGCCAGCAGCCCAAGCGGGACAGGGGATGACGAGCAGTACTTC. Amino acids: CASSPSGTGDDEQYF. The V gene is TRBV7-9, the J gene TRBJ2-7, with TRBD1 matching 10 bases. Germline V gives CDR1 SEHNR, CDR2 FQNEAQ (reference sequence). This CDR3 is built from 15 residues. Trimming cost V 5 bases and J 5 bases; bases outside gene matches: 9. Full variable domain (outside the CDR3, taken from reference TRBV7-9 and TRBJ2-7): DTGVSQNPRHKITKRGQNVTFRCDPISEHNRLYWYRQTLGQGPEFLTYFQNEAQLEKSRLLSDRFSAERPKGSFSTLEIQRTEQGDSAMYLCASSPSGTGDDEQYFGPGTRLTVT.

In its sample, this clonotype was seen many times. The genes are TRBV6-2 or TRBV6-3 and TRBJ1-1; D gene ambiguous. Between the trimmed V and J ends, which lost 2 bases and 1 base, there was a span of 5 bases. In germline, CDR1 is MNHEY, CDR2 SVGEGT. This CDR3 spans 13 amino acids. The CDR3 sequence is CASSYLANTEAFF. CDR3 nucleotide sequence: TGTGCCAGCAGTTACCTGGCGAACACTGAAGCTTTCTTT.

The chain has TRBV19 and TRBJ1-5; no firm D call. Trimming pared 7 bases from V and 4 bases from J, leaving 26 bases between. CDR1 LNHDA and CDR2 SQIVND come from the germline V gene (reference sequence). The CDR3 is made up of 18 amino acids. The DNA of the CDR3 is TGTGCCAGTACCCCGGGGAGGGCAGGCTTTAACTCTAATCAGCCCCAGCATTTT. This codes for CASTPGRAGFNSNQPQHF.

The chain uses TRBV14 and TRBJ1-1; 7 bases are shared with TRBD1. The V and J ends lost 0 bases and 5 bases, in that order; junction bases with no gene match: 15. The CDR3 has 18 amino acids. CDR1 and CDR2 from the germline V gene are SGHDN and FVKESK. The chain's CDR3 is CASSQDRGRLFSRTEAFF. The CDR3 bases are TGTGCCAGCAGCCAAGATAGGGGGCGGTTGTTCTCTCGGACTGAAGCTTTCTTT.

To note about this clonotype: At one of its ends the junction is not consistent with the germline gene, which may arise from a read error. The rearrangement uses TRBV12-3 or TRBV12-4 and TRBJ2-6; 15 bases are shared with TRBD2. The length of the CDR3 is 13 residues. CDR3 sequence: CASSITIGTSGRF. The CDR3 coding sequence is TGTGCCAGCAGTATCACAATAGGGACTAGCGGGAGGTTC.

J is TRBJ2-2 and V is TRBV10-3, with TRBD2 matching over 12 bases. The V gene end was trimmed by 10 bases and the J gene end by 2 bases; junction bases not matched to a gene: 17. Germline V CDR1 and CDR2: ENHRY, SYGVKD. The CDR3 loop spans 19 amino acids. CDR3 sequence: CASSRNLLAGGSNTGELFF. DNA for the CDR3: TGTGCCAGCAGCCGAAACTTACTAGCGGGGGGTTCAAACACCGGGGAGCTGTTTTTT.

This clonotype was seen a few times. The J gene is TRBJ2-3, the V gene TRBV7-2, with D perhaps assigned TRBD1 or TRBD2 (5 bases each). V lost 3 bases, J lost 2 bases, and 15 bases lay in between. This CDR3 region has 16 residues. Per the germline V gene, CDR1 is SGHTA and CDR2 is FQGNSA. The CDR3: CASSLGRGTYTDTQYF. As DNA, the CDR3 is TGTGCCAGCAGCTTGGGGAGAGGGACCTACACAGATACGCAGTATTTT.

The gene calls are TRBV6-5 and TRBJ1-4; 9 nucleotides match TRBD1. Losses at the gene ends were 4 bases for V and 12 bases for J; bases not matched to a gene: 3. From germline, CDR1 is MNHEY and CDR2 SVGAGI. The CDR3 length is 12 residues. CDR3 sequence (DNA): TGTGCCAGCAGTTCAACAGGGGGCGAACTGTTTTTT. This encodes CASSSTGGELFF.

This clonotype has only a few counts. Its ends do not fully match the called genes, so a read error is possible. This chain joins TRBV25-1 and TRBJ2-7; unclear D gene. The CDR3 length is 13 residues. CDR1 MGHDK and CDR2 SYGVNS come from the germline V gene. The CDR3 loop is CASSERNSYEQCF. DNA for the CDR3: TGTGCCAGCAGTGAACGCAACTCCTACGAGCAGTGCTTC.

The rearrangement links TRBV9 to TRBJ1-4, with TRBD1 matching 7 bases. V lost 0 bases and J lost 10; bases outside the gene matches: 6. This CDR3 has 14 amino acids. Germline loops: CDR1 SGDLS, CDR2 YYNGEE. Here the CDR3 reads CASSVGGGNGKLFF. The CDR3 DNA is TGTGCCAGCAGCGTAGGAGGGGGCAACGGAAAACTGTTTTTT.

This clonotype was detected a few times. This chain links TRBV12-3 or TRBV12-4 with TRBJ2-7; 10 bases are shared with TRBD2. Trimming at V came to 2 bases and at J to 0 bases, leaving 7 bases not matched to a gene. CDR3 size: 17 residues. Written as DNA, the CDR3 is TGTGCCAGCAGTTTATCTCTGCCTAGCGGGAGCTCCTACGAGCAGTACTTC. It yields the protein CASSLSLPSGSSYEQYF.

There are many counts of this clonotype. This chain joins TRBV2 and TRBJ2-7; D might be TRBD1 or TRBD2, each matching 6 bases. This CDR3 spans 16 amino acids. V lost 1 base and J 0 bases, leaving 13 bases between the germline ends. Germline values: CDR1 SNHLY, CDR2 FYNNEI. Here the CDR3 reads CASSEGGARLSYEQYF. In DNA, the CDR3 is TGTGCCAGCAGTGAAGGGGGGGCGCGACTCTCCTACGAGCAGTACTTC.

The rearrangement uses TRBV6-6 and TRBJ1-6; 8 bases align to TRBD1. Germline CDR1 reads MNHNY; CDR2 reads SVGAGI (reference sequence). Trimming cost V 4 bases and J 8 bases; bases outside gene matches: 7. The CDR3 extends over 15 amino acids. The CDR3 DNA is TGTGCCAGCAGTTCCCAGGGGGCCATTGATTCACCCCTCCACTTT. Protein product: CASSSQGAIDSPLHF.

In its sample, this clonotype was seen many times. V gene TRBV4-3 combines with J gene TRBJ1-2; D gene unclear. CDR1 is LGHNA and CDR2 is YSLEER in the germline V gene. The CDR3 consists of 14 residues. V lost 3 bases and J 3 bases, leaving 11 bases between the germline ends. The CDR3 spells CASSQGFEDYGYTF. The DNA of the CDR3 is TGCGCCAGCAGCCAGGGATTCGAAGACTATGGCTACACCTTC.